A few counts support the clone carrying this T cell receptor beta chain. CDR1 is SGHAT, CDR2 FQNNGV, per germline. The length of the CDR3 is 15 residues. The V and J ends lost 1 base and 2 bases respectively, with 12 bases between them. Samples with a second dose at about 4 or about 12 weeks were pooled together. Method: immunoSEQ multiplex PCR; TCRdb's copy keeps in-frame clones and lacks some. The sample carries 150,000 to 200,000 clones, almost 90% recorded once. This entry is derived from a study of T cell responses to AZD1222 COVID-19 vaccine. The chain recombines TRBV11-2 with TRBJ2-7, with D perhaps matching TRBD1 (6 bases). Sequences were derived from peripheral blood, sampled 28 days after the second AZD1222 dose. The sequence derives from an adult who received the AZD1222 COVID-19 vaccine. CDR3 sequence (DNA): TGTGCCAGCAGCTTAGTACAGGGTGGCGCCTACGAGCAGTACTTC. Amino acid sequence: CASSLVQGGAYEQYF.